The next 11 T cell receptor beta chains were all read from a single sample in a study of blood T cell repertoires in COVID-19. The data were produced by immunoSEQ multiplex PCR, yet TCRdb's version contains in-frame clones alone and is incomplete. The sample contains 150,000 to 190,000 clones, 80% to 90% of which appear only once. The sample comprised PBMCs or T cells enriched from blood (not recorded which). These TCRs come from a middle-aged man who had recovered from COVID-19.

The V gene is TRBV7-2, the J gene TRBJ1-1; 8 positions match TRBD1. CDR1 SGHTA and CDR2 FQGNSA come from the germline V gene. This CDR3 is built from 15 residues. V was pared by 1 base and J by 4 bases, with 5 bases of the junction left unmatched. In DNA, the CDR3 is TGTGCCAGCAGCTTAGGGGGACAGGTCGCCACTGAAGCTTTCTTT. This sequence encodes CASSLGGQVATEAFF.

This chain's CDR3 is CASSLGPSGGAGSNEQFF. DNA of the CDR3: TGTGCCAGCAGCTTGGGGCCCAGCGGGGGGGCCGGTTCAAATGAGCAGTTCTTC. The chain carries TRBV5-4 and TRBJ2-1; 10 positions agree with TRBD2. The CDR3 extends over 18 amino acids. V was pared by 0 bases and J by 7 bases, with 13 bases of the junction left unmatched. Germline CDR1 and CDR2: SGHNT and YYREEE (reference sequence).

The chain uses TRBV18 and TRBJ2-2; no reliable D call. Trimming pared 1 base from V and 5 bases from J, leaving 11 bases between. The CDR3 totals 15 residues. The germline CDR1 and CDR2 sequences are KGHSH and LQKENI. CDR3 sequence (DNA): TGTGCCAGCTCACCACTGTCGTCAGAAACCGGGGAGCTGTTTTTT. Its translation: CASSPLSSETGELFF.

The genes are TRBV25-1 and TRBJ1-2, with 12 bases that match TRBD1. From germline, CDR1 is MGHDK and CDR2 SYGVNS. The CDR3 runs 16 residues. V gave up 2 bases and J gave up 4 bases; unmatched junction bases: 5. The DNA of the CDR3 is TGTGCCAGCAGTGAACCCGGGACAGGGGGCGGCTATGGCTACACCTTC. Its translation: CASSEPGTGGGYGYTF.

V and J are TRBV15 and TRBJ1-1; the match to TRBD1 covers 7 bases. CDR1 and CDR2 (germline): LNHNV, YYDKDF (reference sequence). J gave up 3 bases and V 8 bases, and 3 bases lay outside the gene matches. CDR3 length equals 12 residues. CDR3 amino acids: CATRGQDTEAFF. In DNA, the CDR3 is TGTGCCACCCGTGGACAGGACACTGAAGCTTTCTTT.

The chain employs TRBV7-9 and TRBJ2-5; 7 nucleotides align to TRBD2. Germline trimming cut 4 bases from V and 5 bases from J; bases unmatched to any gene: 1. The CDR3 contains 12 residues. Germline V lookup: CDR1 SEHNR, CDR2 FQNEAQ (reference sequence). For the CDR3, the DNA is TGTGCCAGCAGCTACGGGGGGGAGACCCAGTACTTC. This codes for CASSYGGETQYF. The full variable domain, in which reference TRBV7-9 and TRBJ2-5 provide the parts outside the CDR3, is DTGVSQNPRHKITKRGQNVTFRCDPISEHNRLYWYRQTLGQGPEFLTYFQNEAQLEKSRLLSDRFSAERPKGSFSTLEIQRTEQGDSAMYLCASSYGGETQYFGPGTRLLVL.

The chain uses TRBV20-1 and TRBJ2-1; TRBD1 agrees at 8 bases. Trimming took 3 bases from V and 7 from J; bases not matched to a gene: 11. There are 15 residues in the CDR3. Germline CDR1 reads DFQATT; CDR2 reads SNEGSKA (reference sequence). CDR3 nucleotide sequence: TGCAGTGCTAGTTGGTTTGGACAGGGCTGGAATGAGCAGTTCTTC. As protein: CSASWFGQGWNEQFF.

The J gene is TRBJ2-7, the V gene TRBV11-3; no reliable D call. V dropped 4 bases and J dropped 3 bases, with 13 bases sitting between them. The CDR3 consists of 14 residues. The germline V gene has CDR1 SGHNT and CDR2 YENEEA. The CDR3 is CASSSSLQNYEQYF. For the CDR3, the DNA is TGTGCCAGCAGCTCAAGCCTACAGAACTACGAGCAGTACTTC.

This clone has a handful of counts. An end of the junction does not agree with germline; a read error may underlie this. The chain combines TRBV14 with TRBJ1-2; TRBD1 aligns across 7 bases. Germline CDR1 is SGHDN and CDR2 is FVKESK. The CDR3 spans 15 residues. The chain's CDR3 is CASSQEPGQTQLRRF. DNA of the CDR3: TGTGCCAGCAGCCAAGAGCCGGGACAGACCCAACTTCGTCGATTC. Supplemented by reference TRBV14 and TRBJ1-2, the full variable domain reads EAGVTQFPSHSVIEKGQTVTLRCDPISGHDNLYWYRRVMGKEIKFLLHFVKESKQDESGMPNNRFLAERTGGTYSTLKVQPAELEDSGVYFCASSQEPGQTQLRRFGSGTRLTVV.

CDR3 DNA sequence: TGTGCCAGCAGCTCTCTACAGGGGACCTTCACTGAAGCTTTCTTT. Translated: CASSSLQGTFTEAFF. The rearrangement joins TRBV7-3 to TRBJ1-1, with 7 bases fitting TRBD1. This CDR3 contains 15 residues. Germline V gene data show CDR1 as SGHTA and CDR2 as FQGTGA. V lost 4 bases and J lost 4; bases outside the gene matches: 9.

The rearrangement links TRBV19 to TRBJ1-1, with D possibly matching TRBD1 (5 bases). The germline V and J ends were trimmed by 6 bases and 3 bases, with 11 bases remaining between them. Germline V gives CDR1 LNHDA, CDR2 SQIVND (reference sequence). The CDR3 runs 13 residues. The CDR3 protein is CASSPGFYTEAFF. The CDR3 bases are TGTGCCAGTAGCCCAGGGTTTTACACTGAAGCTTTCTTT.